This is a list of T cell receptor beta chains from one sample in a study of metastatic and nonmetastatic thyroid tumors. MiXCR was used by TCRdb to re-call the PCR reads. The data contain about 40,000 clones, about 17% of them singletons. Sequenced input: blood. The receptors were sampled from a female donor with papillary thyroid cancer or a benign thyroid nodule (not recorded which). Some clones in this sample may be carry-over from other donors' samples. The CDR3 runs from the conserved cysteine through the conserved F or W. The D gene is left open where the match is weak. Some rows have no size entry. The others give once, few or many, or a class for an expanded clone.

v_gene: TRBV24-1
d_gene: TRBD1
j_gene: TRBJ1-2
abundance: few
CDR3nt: TGTGCCACCAGAGGGACAGACGACTGGGGCTATGGCTACACCTTC
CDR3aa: CATRGTDDWGYGYTF

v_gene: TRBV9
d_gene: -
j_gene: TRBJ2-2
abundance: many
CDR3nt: TGTGCCAGCAGCATACAAGGAGGGGAGCTGTTTTTT
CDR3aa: CASSIQGGELFF

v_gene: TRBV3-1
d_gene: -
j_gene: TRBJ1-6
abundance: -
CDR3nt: TGCGCCAGCAGCCAAGTGGGGAATTCACCCCCCCACTTT
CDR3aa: CASSQVGNSPPHF

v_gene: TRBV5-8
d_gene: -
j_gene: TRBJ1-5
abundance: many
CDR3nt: TGTGCCAGTAGACCAGGGAAGGTTGGTCAGCCCCAGCATTTT
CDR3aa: CASRPGKVGQPQHF

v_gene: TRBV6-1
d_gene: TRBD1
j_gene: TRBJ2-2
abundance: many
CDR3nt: TGTGCCAGCTTGAGACAGGGGGCCGGGGAGCTGTTTTTT
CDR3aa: CASLRQGAGELFF

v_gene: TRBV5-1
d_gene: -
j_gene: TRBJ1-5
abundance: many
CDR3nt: TGCGCCAGCAGCTTCGGGGATAACGGCAATCAGCCCCAGCATTTT
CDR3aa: CASSFGDNGNQPQHF

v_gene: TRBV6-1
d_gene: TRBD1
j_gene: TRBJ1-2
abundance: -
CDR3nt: TGTGCCAGCAGTTTGACAGGGTCTTTCGGCTACACCTTC
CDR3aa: CASSLTGSFGYTF

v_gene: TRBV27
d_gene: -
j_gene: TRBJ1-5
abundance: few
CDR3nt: TGTGCCAGCAGCCCTGGGACAATTAATCAGCCCCAGCATTTT
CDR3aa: CASSPGTINQPQHF

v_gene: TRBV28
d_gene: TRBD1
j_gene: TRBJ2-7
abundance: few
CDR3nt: TGTGCCAGCAGGCTTGGACAGGGGATTCGATACGAGCAGTACTTC
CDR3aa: CASRLGQGIRYEQYF

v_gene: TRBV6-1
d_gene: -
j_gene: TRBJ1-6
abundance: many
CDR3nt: TGTGCCAGCAGTATCATGATTGATAATTCACCCCTCCACTTT
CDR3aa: CASSIMIDNSPLHF

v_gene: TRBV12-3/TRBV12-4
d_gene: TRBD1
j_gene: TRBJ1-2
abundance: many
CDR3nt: TGTGCCAGCAGTTTATTGGACAGGTGGGCTGGCTACACCTTC
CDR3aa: CASSLLDRWAGYTF

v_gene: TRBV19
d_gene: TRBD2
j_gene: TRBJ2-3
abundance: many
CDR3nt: TGTGCCAGTACCAACACCCAGCGGGGGGCCAGCACAGATACGCAGTATTTT
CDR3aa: CASTNTQRGASTDTQYF

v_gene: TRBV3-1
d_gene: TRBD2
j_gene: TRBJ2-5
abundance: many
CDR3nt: TGTGCCAGCAGCCTGGGACTAGCGGGAGCGGGAGAGACCCAGTACTTC
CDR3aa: CASSLGLAGAGETQYF

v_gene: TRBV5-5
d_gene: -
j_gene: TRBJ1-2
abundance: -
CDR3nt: TGTGCCAGCAGCCCGGGACATACTAACTATGGCTACACCTTC
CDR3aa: CASSPGHTNYGYTF

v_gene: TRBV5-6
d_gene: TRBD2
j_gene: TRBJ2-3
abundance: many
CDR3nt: TGTGCCAGCAGCCGGGAGGGTGCAGATACGCAGTATTTT
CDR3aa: CASSREGADTQYF

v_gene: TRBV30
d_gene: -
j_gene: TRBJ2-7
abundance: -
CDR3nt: TGTGCCTCCTCTTGGACGGATGTATCCTACGAGCAGTACTTC
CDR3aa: CASSWTDVSYEQYF

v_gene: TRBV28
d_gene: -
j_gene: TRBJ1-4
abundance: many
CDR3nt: TGTGCCAGCAGGCTACAGGGTTATAATGAAAAACTGTTTTTT
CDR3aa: CASRLQGYNEKLFF

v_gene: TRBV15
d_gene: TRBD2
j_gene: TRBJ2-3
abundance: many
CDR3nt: TGTGCCACCAGTGAGCAGACTAGCGGCACAGATACGCAGTATTTT
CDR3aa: CATSEQTSGTDTQYF

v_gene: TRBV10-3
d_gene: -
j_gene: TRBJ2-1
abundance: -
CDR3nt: TGTGCCATCAGTGAGCCCTTCCGAGCCGGACTATCGCGAGGCGATGAGCAGTTCTTC
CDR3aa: CAISEPFRAGLSRGDEQFF

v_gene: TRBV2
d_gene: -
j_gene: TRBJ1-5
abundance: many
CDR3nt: TGTGCCAGCAGTGAACAGGAAATCAATCAGCCCCAGCATTTT
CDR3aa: CASSEQEINQPQHF

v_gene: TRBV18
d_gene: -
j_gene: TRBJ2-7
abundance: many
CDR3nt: TGTGCCAGCTCACCCTCTGCGGGACTCTCCTACGAGCAGTACTTC
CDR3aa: CASSPSAGLSYEQYF

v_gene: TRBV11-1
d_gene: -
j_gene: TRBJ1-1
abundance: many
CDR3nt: TGTGCCAGCAGCTTAGGAGGGGCAATGAACACTGAAGCTTTCTTT
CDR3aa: CASSLGGAMNTEAFF

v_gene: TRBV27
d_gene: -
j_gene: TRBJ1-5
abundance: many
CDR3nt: TGTGCCAGCAGTTTCCGGGGTATAAGCAATCAGCCCCAGCATTTT
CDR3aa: CASSFRGISNQPQHF

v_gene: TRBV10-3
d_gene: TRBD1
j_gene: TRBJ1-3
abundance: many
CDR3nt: TGTGCCATCCGCCCGGGACAGATCTCTGGAAACACCATATATTTT
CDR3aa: CAIRPGQISGNTIYF

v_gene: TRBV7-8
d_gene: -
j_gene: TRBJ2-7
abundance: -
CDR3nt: TGTGCCAGCAGCTGGGGACAAGGCTACGAGCAGTACTTC
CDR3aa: CASSWGQGYEQYF

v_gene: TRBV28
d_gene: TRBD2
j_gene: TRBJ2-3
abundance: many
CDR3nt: TGTGCCAGCAGTTACGGGACTAGTGAGGGAGATACGCAGTATTTT
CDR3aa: CASSYGTSEGDTQYF

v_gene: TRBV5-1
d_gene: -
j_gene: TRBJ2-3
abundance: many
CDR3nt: TGCGCCAGCAGCTTGGACAGCGGCGGACGGGTCGATACGCAGTATTTT
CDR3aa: CASSLDSGGRVDTQYF

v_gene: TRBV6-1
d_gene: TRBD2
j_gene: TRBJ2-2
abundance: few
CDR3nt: TGTGCCAGCAGTGCCGGACTATCGGGGGGGACCGGGGAGCCGTTTTTT
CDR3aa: CASSAGLSGGTGEPFF